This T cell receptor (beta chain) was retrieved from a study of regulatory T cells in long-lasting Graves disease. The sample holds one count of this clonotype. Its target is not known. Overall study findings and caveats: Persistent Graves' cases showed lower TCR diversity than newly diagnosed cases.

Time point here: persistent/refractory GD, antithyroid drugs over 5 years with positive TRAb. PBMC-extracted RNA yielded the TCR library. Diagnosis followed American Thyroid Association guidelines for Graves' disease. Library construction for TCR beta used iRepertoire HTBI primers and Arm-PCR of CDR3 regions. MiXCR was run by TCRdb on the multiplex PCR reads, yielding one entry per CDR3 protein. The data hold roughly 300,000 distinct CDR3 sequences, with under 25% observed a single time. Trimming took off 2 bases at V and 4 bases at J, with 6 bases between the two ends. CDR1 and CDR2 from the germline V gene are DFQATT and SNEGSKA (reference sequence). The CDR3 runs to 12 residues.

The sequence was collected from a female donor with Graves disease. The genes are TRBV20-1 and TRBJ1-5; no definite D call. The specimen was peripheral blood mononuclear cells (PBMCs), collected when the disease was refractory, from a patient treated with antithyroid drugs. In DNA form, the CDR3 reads TGCAGTGCTAGAACCCCGAATCAGCCCCAGCATTTT. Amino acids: CSARTPNQPQHF.